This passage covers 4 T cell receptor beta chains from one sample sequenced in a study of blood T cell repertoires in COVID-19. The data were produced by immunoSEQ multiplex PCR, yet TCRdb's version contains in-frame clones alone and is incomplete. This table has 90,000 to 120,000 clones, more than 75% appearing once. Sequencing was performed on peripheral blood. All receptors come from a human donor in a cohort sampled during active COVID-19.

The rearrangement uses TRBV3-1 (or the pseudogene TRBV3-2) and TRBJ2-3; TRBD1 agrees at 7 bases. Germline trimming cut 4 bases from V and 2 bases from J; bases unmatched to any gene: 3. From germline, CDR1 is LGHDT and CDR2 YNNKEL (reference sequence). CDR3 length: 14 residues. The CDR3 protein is CASSRRGYTDTQYF. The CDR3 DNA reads TGTGCCAGCAGCCGCAGGGGGTACACAGATACGCAGTATTTT.

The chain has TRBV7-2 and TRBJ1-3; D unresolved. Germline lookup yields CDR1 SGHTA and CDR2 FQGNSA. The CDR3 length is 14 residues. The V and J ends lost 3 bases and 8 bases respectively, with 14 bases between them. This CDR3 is CASSLLTWEDTIYF. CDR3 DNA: TGTGCCAGCAGCTTGTTGACCTGGGAGGACACCATATATTTT.

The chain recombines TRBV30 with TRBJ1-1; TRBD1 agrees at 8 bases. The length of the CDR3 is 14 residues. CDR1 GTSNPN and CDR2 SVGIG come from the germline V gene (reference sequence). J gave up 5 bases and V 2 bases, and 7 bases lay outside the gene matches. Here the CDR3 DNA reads TGTGCCTGGAGTTACCGGGACAGGTCGACTGAAGCTTTCTTT. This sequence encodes CAWSYRDRSTEAFF. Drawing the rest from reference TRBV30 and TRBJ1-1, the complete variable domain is SQTIHQWPATLVQPVGSPLSLECTVEGTSNPNLYWYRQAAGRGLQLLFYSVGIGQISSEVPQNLSASRPQDRQFILSSKKLLLSDSGFYLCAWSYRDRSTEAFFGQGTRLTVV.

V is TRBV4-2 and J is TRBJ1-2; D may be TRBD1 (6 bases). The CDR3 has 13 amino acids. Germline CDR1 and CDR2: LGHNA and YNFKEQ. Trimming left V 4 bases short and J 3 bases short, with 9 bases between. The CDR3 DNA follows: TGTGCCAGCAGCCCGCCAGGGGACTATGGCTACACCTTC. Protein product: CASSPPGDYGYTF.